This T cell receptor beta chain was retrieved from a study of blood T cell repertoires in COVID-19. Study context: COVID-19 samples collected from the United States, Italy and Spain covered acute and convalescent phases. T cells, B-cell-depleted T cells, or PBMCs provided the cDNA or gDNA that served as material.

Original processing methods: Cell counts per sample came from amplifying reference gene primers. Assay used: immunoSEQ multiplex PCR; TCRdb lists only in-frame clones, some missing. V and J calls and clone size are as listed in that table; D and trimming were resolved from the DNA. The table includes roughly 320,000 clones, 70% to 90% detected once. Sequences were obtained from peripheral blood. The sequence came from a man between 65 and 79 years old with acute or convalescent COVID-19.

CDR3 amino acids: CASSLTGSTYNEQFF. For the CDR3, the DNA is TGCGCCAGCAGCTTGACAGGGTCTACCTACAATGAGCAGTTCTTC. The chain has TRBV5-1 and TRBJ2-1; a weak D match, TRBD1 (6 bases). Trimming removed 1 base from V and 2 bases from J, with 10 bases in between. This CDR3 contains 15 residues. Germline V gene lookup returns CDR1 SGHRS and CDR2 YFSETQ.